This T cell receptor (beta chain) was profiled in a study of shared clonotypes between healthy human individuals (dated by TCRdb to 2018 to 2021). For the wider study: The cohort included a few men and a couple of women between 18 and 49 years of age. For each donor, CD4 naive and CD4 memory were each given three plates, CD8 naive was given two plates, and CD8 memory was given one plate. The study deeply sequenced blood TCR repertoires of roughly five healthy adults to estimate repertoire size and the extent of clonotype sharing between individuals. Libraries were prepared and TCR repertoires were sequenced by different laboratories using diverse techniques, in order to increase sequencing depth and limit assay-specific biases. Per donor, leukapheresis produced somewhere between about 0.94 and 9 billion PBMCs.

The CDR3 sequence holds 16 residues, the cysteine and phenylalanine included. Only the CDR3 part of the read is kept: 48 bases, read in frame from the first base. The germline V and J ends show losses of 3 bases and 1 base respectively, and no gene match explains 8 bases of the junction. Sequences SGHVS (CDR1) and FQNEAQ (CDR2) are obtained from the germline V gene. TCR CDR3 regions were amplified from genomic DNA by multiplex PCR using the deep immunoSEQ assay. Extracted genomic DNA from each cell subset was distributed evenly across all wells of several immunoSEQ 96-well plates, and each plate was treated as a replicate. For sorted subsets, 150 to 200 ng genomic DNA, equal to 30,000 to 35,000 T cell genomes, was loaded into each replicate PCR. Purified libraries were measured with a Qubit 3.0 fluorometer, size-checked on a Bioanalyzer 2100, and measured again with the KAPA Library Quantification kit. Every immunoSEQ 96-well plate was sequenced on a separate single-read 150-cycle Illumina NextSeq 550 flow cell. As for the original processing: Because the immunoSEQ output included only junctional sequences and no quality scores, the filtering could not be the same as the filtering used for full-length reads. To assign V/J genes and CDR3, sequences were annotated using PyIR, a Python wrapper for IgBLAST v1.9, with IMGT germline references. Reads were filtered out if the reads had weak V/J assignments (E-value above 1e-6), no CDR3, stop codons, out-of-frame junctions, or ambiguous translated residues. V3J clonotypes were defined by identical inferred V gene, J gene, and CDR3 amino acid sequence. Percentage overlap between repertoires was calculated by dividing the number of shared unique clonotypes by the size of the smaller repertoire. Richness of each repertoire was evaluated using RTK rarefaction, the Chao1 estimator, and Recon v2.1 estimates of unobserved clonotypes. Generation probabilities were computed with OLGA for all TCRbeta clonotypes obtained by the gDNA method from four donors. Not all clones reach the TCRdb copy of this immuneACCESS table, which keeps in-frame sequences only. Checked studies attribute under half of the gap to unresolved V genes and leave the rest unexplained. V, J and clone size derive from that table, while D and trimming were established from the DNA sequence. Present in this sample are roughly 1,000,000 clones, approximately 80% of which were seen just once. Together, the top ten hold 0.5% to 0.65% of the sample.

Of note for this clone: Its antigen is not yet known. One base away there is no much larger clone; base qualities are not given.

The donors were healthy, HIV-negative adults who had no recently reported acute infections or vaccinations. All donors were Caucasian adults living in Nashville, Tennessee, USA. CD4+ T cells were enriched through magnetic negative selection, after which naive cells were positively selected on CD45RA and the remaining negative fraction served as the memory subset. Blood was obtained by leukapheresis, after which PBMCs were separated by Ficoll-Histopaque density gradient centrifugation and cryopreserved in liquid nitrogen vapor phase. Purity and quantity of every magnetically sorted T cell population were checked by analytical flow cytometry. Genomic DNA was isolated from every sorted fraction and measured by UV absorbance on a Nanodrop 2000c. Overall study results and their limits: Roughly 5.2% of naive CD4, 3.5% of naive CD8, approximately 2% of memory CD4, and roughly 0.4% of memory CD8 clonotypes were shared across several donors. Naive subsets generally had larger estimated clonotype richness than memory subsets. Sampling was limited to blood, and TCR repertoires in tissue likely differ from TCR repertoires in blood. Incomplete sequencing was indicated by rarefaction of sorted-subset datasets, despite the large sequencing depth. Clonotypes shared by all four sorted-subset donors showed higher generation probabilities than non-shared clonotypes. Pairwise subsampling indicated that sequencing depth was expected to affect the degree of clonotype sharing among donors. The genetic and exposure-history diversity represented was limited by the small number of donors.

The TCR originated in a man younger than 30 in good health. Some clones in this sample may be carry-over from other donors' samples. The V and J genes are TRBV7-8 and TRBJ2-5, with 7 bases aligning to TRBD1. The sequenced sample consisted of memory CD4+ T cells from PBMCs. In the paper's terms, the cell subset or site label means: CD45RA-negative fraction. The nucleotide sequence reads as follows: TGTGCCAGCAGCTTCAGACAGGGAGCCTCCCAAGAGACCCAGTACTTC. The resulting protein is CASSFRQGASQETQYF.